This passage covers 9 T cell receptor beta chains from one sample sequenced in a study of T-cell memory formation after mild COVID-19. TCRdb passed the 5' RACE reads through MiXCR, listing each CDR3 protein once. The sample records fewer than 300,000 distinct CDR3 sequences, about a sixth being singletons. The sequencing sample was made of PBMCs or a T cell subset sorted from them (not recorded which). These receptors originate from a young man who had mild COVID-19 (a few samples of this study predate the infection). Cell type and time point are not known.

This clonotype was counted only a few times. This chain joins TRBV6-6 and TRBJ2-7; perhaps D is TRBD1 or TRBD2 (5 bases each). The V gene lost 7 bases and the J gene lost 2 bases, with 18 bases spanning the gap. Germline V gene sequence: CDR1 MNHNY, CDR2 SVGAGI (reference sequence). The CDR3 consists of 15 residues. Written as DNA, the CDR3 is TGTGCCAGCACCTTCGACGGACGAGGGGCCTACGAGCAGTACTTC. Translated, it gives CASTFDGRGAYEQYF.

This clonotype showed up just a few times. This chain links TRBV11-3 with TRBJ2-1; D assignment may be TRBD1 or TRBD2 (7 bases each). Germline values: CDR1 SGHNT, CDR2 YENEEA. The CDR3 consists of 14 residues. Trimming left V 3 bases short and J 6 bases short, with 12 bases between. Here the CDR3 reads CASSFRGGSNEQFF. The CDR3 DNA follows: TGTGCCAGCAGCTTCAGGGGGGGAAGCAATGAGCAGTTCTTC.

The J gene is TRBJ1-2, the V gene TRBV5-4; D unresolved. From germline, CDR1 is SGHNT and CDR2 YYREEE (reference sequence). The ends were cut back, 4 bases at V and 4 bases at J, with 14 bases in the middle. The CDR3 is made up of 14 amino acids. For the CDR3, the DNA is TGTGCCAGCAGCCTAACTGGACCGATCTATGGCTACACCTTC. Translated: CASSLTGPIYGYTF.

The chain is built from TRBV3-1 and TRBJ2-2; D gene uncertain. Germline CDR1 reads LGHDT; CDR2 reads YNNKEL (reference sequence). This CDR3 has 16 residues. Deletions cut 1 base from V and 3 bases from J, with 12 bases between. CDR3 sequence: CASSQVIKRYTGELFF. As DNA, the CDR3 is TGTGCCAGCAGCCAAGTTATCAAGAGGTACACCGGGGAGCTGTTTTTT.

This clonotype was seen repeatedly, ten times or more. The rearrangement uses TRBV7-6 and TRBJ2-5; TRBD1 might be the D (6 bases). V was pared by 4 bases and J by 2 bases, with 23 bases between. The germline gives CDR1 SGHVS, CDR2 FNYEAQ. The length of the CDR3 is 18 residues. The CDR3, as DNA: TGTGCCAGCAGCTCACCCCGCCGGGACACCCAAATTCAAGAGACCCAGTACTTC. It codes for CASSSPRRDTQIQETQYF.

V and J are TRBV5-1 and TRBJ1-1; TRBD1 aligns across 7 bases. The V gene's germline CDR1 is SGHRS and CDR2 YFSETQ. This CDR3 region has 15 residues. Trimming took 2 bases from V and 5 from J; bases not matched to a gene: 9. In DNA form, the CDR3 reads TGCGCCAGCAGCTTACAACCAGGGGGAGTTACTGAAGCTTTCTTT. This encodes CASSLQPGGVTEAFF. Drawing the rest from reference TRBV5-1 and TRBJ1-1, the complete variable domain is KAGVTQTPRYLIKTRGQQVTLSCSPISGHRSVSWYQQTPGQGLQFLFEYFSETQRNKGNFPGRFSGRQFSNSRSEMNVSTLELGDSALYLCASSLQPGGVTEAFFGQGTRLTVV.

The CDR3 sequence is CASSPYRYNEQFF. DNA for the CDR3: TGTGCCAGCAGCCCGTACCGATACAATGAGCAGTTCTTC. The chain carries TRBV5-4 and TRBJ2-1; D is unresolved. The germline V gene encodes CDR1 SGHNT and CDR2 YYREEE (reference sequence). Trimming took 4 bases from V and 4 from J, leaving 9 bases between them. The CDR3 has 13 amino acids.

A few counts support this clonotype. This chain connects TRBV7-9 to TRBJ2-3; D remains ambiguous. V was cut by 1 base and J by 1 base, with 6 bases left in between. CDR3 length equals 14 residues. Looked up from germline, CDR1 is SEHNR and CDR2 is FQNEAQ (reference sequence). CDR3 coding DNA: TGTGCCAGCAGCTTAGATAGCCGCACAGATACGCAGTATTTT. Translating it yields CASSLDSRTDTQYF.

The CDR3 DNA reads TGTGCCAGCAGCCCACAGACAGGGTGGATGGAGACCCAGTACTTC. This encodes CASSPQTGWMETQYF. The chain employs TRBV7-9 and TRBJ2-5; the match to TRBD1 covers 7 bases. CDR3 length equals 15 residues. Germline V lookup: CDR1 SEHNR, CDR2 FQNEAQ (reference sequence). V shed 5 bases, J shed 5 bases, and the junction held 11 bases outside the gene matches.